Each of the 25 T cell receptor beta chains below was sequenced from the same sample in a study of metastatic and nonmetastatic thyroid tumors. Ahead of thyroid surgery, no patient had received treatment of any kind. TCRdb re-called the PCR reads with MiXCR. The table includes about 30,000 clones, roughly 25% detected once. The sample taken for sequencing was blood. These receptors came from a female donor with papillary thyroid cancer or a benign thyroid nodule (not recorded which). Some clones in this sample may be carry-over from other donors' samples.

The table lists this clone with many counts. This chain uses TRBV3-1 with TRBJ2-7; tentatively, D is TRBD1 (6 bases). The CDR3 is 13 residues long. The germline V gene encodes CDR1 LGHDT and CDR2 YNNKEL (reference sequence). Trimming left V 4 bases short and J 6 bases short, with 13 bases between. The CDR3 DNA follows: TGTGCCAGCAGCCGGGGGTCCAGGGGCGAGCAGTACTTC. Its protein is CASSRGSRGEQYF.

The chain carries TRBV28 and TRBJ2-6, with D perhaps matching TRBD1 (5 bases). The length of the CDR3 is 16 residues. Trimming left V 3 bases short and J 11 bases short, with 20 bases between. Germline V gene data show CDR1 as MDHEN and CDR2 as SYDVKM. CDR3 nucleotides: TGTGCCAGCAGTTTTGTTCAGGGCTCTGGGGCAGACGTCCTGACTTTC. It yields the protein CASSFVQGSGADVLTF. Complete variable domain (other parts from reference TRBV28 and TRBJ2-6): DVKVTQSSRYLVKRTGEKVFLECVQDMDHENMFWYRQDPGLGLRLIYFSYDVKMKEKGDIPEGYSVSREKKERFSLILESASTNQTSMYLCASSFVQGSGADVLTFGAGSRLTVL.

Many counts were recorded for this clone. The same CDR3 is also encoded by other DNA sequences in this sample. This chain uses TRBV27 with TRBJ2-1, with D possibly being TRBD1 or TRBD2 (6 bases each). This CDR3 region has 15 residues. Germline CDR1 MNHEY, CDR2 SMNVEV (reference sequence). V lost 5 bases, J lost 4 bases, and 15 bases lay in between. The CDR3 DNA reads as TGTGCCAGCAGTGTCGGCGGGACACCTTACAATGAGCAGTTCTTC. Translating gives CASSVGGTPYNEQFF.

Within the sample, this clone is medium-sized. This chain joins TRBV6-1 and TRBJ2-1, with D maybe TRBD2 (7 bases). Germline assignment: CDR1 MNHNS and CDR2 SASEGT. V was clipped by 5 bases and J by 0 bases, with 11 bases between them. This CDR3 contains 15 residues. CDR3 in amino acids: CASSRGGGSYNEQFF. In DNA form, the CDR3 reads TGTGCCAGCAGTCGGGGAGGGGGCTCCTACAATGAGCAGTTCTTC.

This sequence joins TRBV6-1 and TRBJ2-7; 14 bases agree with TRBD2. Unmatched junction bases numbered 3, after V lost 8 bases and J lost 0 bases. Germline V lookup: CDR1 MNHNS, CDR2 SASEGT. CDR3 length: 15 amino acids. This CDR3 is CASAGTSGSSYEQYF. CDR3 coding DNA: TGTGCCAGCGCCGGGACTAGCGGGAGCTCCTACGAGCAGTACTTC.

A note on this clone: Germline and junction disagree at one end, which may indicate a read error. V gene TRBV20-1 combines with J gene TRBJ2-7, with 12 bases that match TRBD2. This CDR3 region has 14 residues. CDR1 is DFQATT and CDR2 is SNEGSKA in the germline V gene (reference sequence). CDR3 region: CSARTSGNSYGQYF. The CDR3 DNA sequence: TGCAGTGCTCGGACTAGCGGGAACTCCTACGGGCAGTACTTC.

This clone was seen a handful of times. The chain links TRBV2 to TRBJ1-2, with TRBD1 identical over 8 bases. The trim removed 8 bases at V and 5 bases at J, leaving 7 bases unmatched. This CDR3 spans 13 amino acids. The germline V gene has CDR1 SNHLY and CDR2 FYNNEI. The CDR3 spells CASWDRMIYGYTF. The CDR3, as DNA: TGTGCCAGCTGGGACAGGATGATATATGGCTACACCTTC. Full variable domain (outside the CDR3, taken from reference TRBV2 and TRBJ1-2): EPEVTQTPSHQVTQMGQEVILRCVPISNHLYFYWYRQILGQKVEFLVSFYNNEISEKSEIFDDQFSVERPDGSNFTLKIRSTKLEDSAMYFCASWDRMIYGYTFGSGTRLTVV.

Here the CDR3 DNA reads TGTGCCAGCAGCTTATGGTCTAGCAGCACAGATACGCAGTATTTT. Translation gives CASSLWSSSTDTQYF. The V call is TRBV11-2, the J call TRBJ2-3; D possibly corresponds to TRBD2 (5 bases). V was cut by 2 bases and J by 0 bases, with 9 bases left in between. The CDR3 runs 15 residues. CDR1 is SGHAT and CDR2 is FQNNGV in the germline V gene. The full variable domain, rest sourced from reference TRBV11-2 and TRBJ2-3, is EAGVAQSPRYKIIEKRQSVAFWCNPISGHATLYWYQQILGQGPKLLIQFQNNGVVDDSQLPKDRFSAERLKGVDSTLKIQPAKLEDSAVYLCASSLWSSSTDTQYFGPGTRLTVL.

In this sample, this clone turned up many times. CDR3 region: CASSSGTSGRNEQFF. CDR3 coding DNA: TGTGCCAGCAGTTCCGGGACTAGCGGGCGGAATGAGCAGTTCTTC. V is TRBV27 and J is TRBJ2-1, with 12 bases fitting TRBD2. The junction had 5 bases not matched to a gene; V was cut back by 4 bases and J by 7 bases. From germline, CDR1 is MNHEY and CDR2 SMNVEV (reference sequence). The CDR3 has 15 amino acids.

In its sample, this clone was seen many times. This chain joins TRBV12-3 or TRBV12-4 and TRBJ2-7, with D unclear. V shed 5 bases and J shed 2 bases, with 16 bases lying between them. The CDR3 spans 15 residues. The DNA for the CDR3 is TGTGCCAGCAGTGATCCCTTAAGGCCCCCCTACGAGCAGTACTTC. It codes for CASSDPLRPPYEQYF.

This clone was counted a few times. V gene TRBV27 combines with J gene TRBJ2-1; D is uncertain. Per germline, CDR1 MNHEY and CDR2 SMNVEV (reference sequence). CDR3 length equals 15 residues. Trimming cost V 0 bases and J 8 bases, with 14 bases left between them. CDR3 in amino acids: CASSLSTANAHEQFF. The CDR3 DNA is TGTGCCAGCAGTTTATCCACAGCGAATGCACATGAGCAGTTCTTC.

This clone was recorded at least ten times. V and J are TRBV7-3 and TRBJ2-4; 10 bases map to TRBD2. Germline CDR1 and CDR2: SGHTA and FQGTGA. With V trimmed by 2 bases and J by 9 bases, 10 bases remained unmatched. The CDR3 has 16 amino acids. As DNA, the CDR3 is TGTGCCAGCAGCTTACGAGCGGGAGGGCCTAATGGCATTCAGTACTTC. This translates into CASSLRAGGPNGIQYF. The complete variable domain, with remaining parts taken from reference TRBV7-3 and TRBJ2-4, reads GAGVSQTPSNKVTEKGKYVELRCDPISGHTALYWYRQSLGQGPEFLIYFQGTGAADDSGLPNDRFFAVRPEGSVSTLKIQRTERGDSAVYLCASSLRAGGPNGIQYFGAGTRLSVL.

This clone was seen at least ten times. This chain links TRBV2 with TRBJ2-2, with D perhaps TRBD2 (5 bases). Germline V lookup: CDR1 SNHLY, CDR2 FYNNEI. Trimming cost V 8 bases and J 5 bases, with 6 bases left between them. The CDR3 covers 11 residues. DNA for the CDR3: TGTGCCAGCGGCGGGACCGGGGAGCTGTTTTTT. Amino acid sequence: CASGGTGELFF.

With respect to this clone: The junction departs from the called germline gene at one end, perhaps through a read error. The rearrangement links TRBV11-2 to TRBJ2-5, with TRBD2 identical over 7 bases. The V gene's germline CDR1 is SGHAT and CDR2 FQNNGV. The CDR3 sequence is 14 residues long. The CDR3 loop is CACSLRLTRETKYF. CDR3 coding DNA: TGTGCCTGCAGCCTGCGACTAACGCGGGAGACCAAGTACTTC. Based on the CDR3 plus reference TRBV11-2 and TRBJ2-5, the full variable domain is EAGVAQSPRYKIIEKRQSVAFWCNPISGHATLYWYQQILGQGPKLLIQFQNNGVVDDSQLPKDRFSAERLKGVDSTLKIQPAKLEDSAVYLCACSLRLTRETKYFGPGTRLLVL.

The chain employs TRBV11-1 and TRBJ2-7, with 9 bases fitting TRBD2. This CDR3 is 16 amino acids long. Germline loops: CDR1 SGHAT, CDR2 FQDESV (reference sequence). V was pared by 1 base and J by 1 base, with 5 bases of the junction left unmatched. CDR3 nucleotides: TGTGCCAGCAGCTTAGGAGGGGGACTAGCATCCTACGAGCAGTACTTC. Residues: CASSLGGGLASYEQYF.

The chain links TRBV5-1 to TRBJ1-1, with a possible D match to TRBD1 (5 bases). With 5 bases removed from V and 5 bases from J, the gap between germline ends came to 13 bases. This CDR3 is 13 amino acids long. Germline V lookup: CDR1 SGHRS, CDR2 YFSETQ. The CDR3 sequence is CASRPPGATEAFF. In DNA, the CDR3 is TGCGCCAGCAGGCCGCCCGGGGCTACTGAAGCTTTCTTT. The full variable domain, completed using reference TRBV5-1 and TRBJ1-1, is KAGVTQTPRYLIKTRGQQVTLSCSPISGHRSVSWYQQTPGQGLQFLFEYFSETQRNKGNFPGRFSGRQFSNSRSEMNVSTLELGDSALYLCASRPPGATEAFFGQGTRLTVV.

Here the CDR3 DNA reads TGCAGTGCTCCCTTTTTTGGGACAGCGAACACCGGGGAGCTGTTTTTT. Its protein product is CSAPFFGTANTGELFF. The chain uses TRBV20-1 and TRBJ2-2; TRBD1 aligns across 7 bases. The CDR3 sequence is 16 residues long. Germline CDR1 reads DFQATT; CDR2 reads SNEGSKA (reference sequence). V lost 5 bases, J lost 0 bases, and 9 bases stayed unmatched.

This CDR3 is CASRIEYNEQFF. The CDR3 nucleotides read TGTGCCAGCAGGATCGAGTACAATGAGCAGTTCTTC. The chain combines TRBV27 with TRBJ2-1; D gene unclear. This CDR3 has 12 amino acids. The V gene lost 6 bases and the J gene lost 4 bases, with 7 bases spanning the gap. From germline, CDR1 is MNHEY and CDR2 SMNVEV (reference sequence).

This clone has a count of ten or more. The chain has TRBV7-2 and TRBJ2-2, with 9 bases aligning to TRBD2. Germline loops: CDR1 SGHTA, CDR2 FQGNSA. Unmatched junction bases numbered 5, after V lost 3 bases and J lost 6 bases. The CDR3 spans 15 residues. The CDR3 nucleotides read TGTGCCAGCAGCTTTGCTAGCGGGATTCCCGGGGAGCTGTTTTTT. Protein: CASSFASGIPGELFF.

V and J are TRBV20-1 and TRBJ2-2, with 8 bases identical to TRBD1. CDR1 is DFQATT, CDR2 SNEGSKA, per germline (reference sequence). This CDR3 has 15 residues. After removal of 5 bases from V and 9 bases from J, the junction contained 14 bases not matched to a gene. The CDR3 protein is CSASRRGLNTWELFF. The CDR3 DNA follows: TGCAGTGCTTCGCGCAGGGGGCTAAATACCTGGGAGCTGTTTTTT.

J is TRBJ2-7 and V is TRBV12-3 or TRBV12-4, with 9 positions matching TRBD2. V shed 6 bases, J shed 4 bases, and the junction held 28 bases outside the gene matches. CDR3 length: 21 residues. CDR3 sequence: CASRFPGLRTTWTSAIYEQYF. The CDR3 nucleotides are TGTGCCAGCAGGTTTCCCGGGCTGAGAACTACCTGGACTAGCGCAATATACGAGCAGTACTTC.

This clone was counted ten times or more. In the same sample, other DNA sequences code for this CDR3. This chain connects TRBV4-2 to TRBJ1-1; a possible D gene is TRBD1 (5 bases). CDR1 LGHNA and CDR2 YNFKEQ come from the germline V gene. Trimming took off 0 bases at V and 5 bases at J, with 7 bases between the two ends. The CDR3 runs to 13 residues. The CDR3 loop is CASSQEWGTEAFF. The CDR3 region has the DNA TGTGCCAGCAGCCAAGAGTGGGGGACTGAAGCTTTCTTT.

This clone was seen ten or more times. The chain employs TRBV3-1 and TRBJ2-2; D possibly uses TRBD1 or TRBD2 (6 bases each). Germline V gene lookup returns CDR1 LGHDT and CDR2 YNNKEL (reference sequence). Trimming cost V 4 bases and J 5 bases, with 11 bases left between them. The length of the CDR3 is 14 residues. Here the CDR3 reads CASSPGGGTGELFF. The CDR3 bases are TGTGCCAGCAGCCCCGGAGGGGGGACCGGGGAGCTGTTTTTT.

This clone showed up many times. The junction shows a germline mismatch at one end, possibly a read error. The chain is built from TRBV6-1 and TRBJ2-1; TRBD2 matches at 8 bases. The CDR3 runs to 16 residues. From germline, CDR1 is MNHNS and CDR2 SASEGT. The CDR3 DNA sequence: TGTGCCAGCAGTGAATTGGGCTTCGGGACTAGTAATGAGCAATTCTTC. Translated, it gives CASSELGFGTSNEQFF.

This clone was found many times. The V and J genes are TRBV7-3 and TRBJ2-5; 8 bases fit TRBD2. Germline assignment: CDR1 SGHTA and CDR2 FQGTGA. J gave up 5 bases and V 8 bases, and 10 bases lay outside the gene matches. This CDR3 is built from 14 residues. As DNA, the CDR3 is TGTGCCAGCTTACGGGGGGGCCTCGGGGAGACCCAGTACTTC. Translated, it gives CASLRGGLGETQYF.